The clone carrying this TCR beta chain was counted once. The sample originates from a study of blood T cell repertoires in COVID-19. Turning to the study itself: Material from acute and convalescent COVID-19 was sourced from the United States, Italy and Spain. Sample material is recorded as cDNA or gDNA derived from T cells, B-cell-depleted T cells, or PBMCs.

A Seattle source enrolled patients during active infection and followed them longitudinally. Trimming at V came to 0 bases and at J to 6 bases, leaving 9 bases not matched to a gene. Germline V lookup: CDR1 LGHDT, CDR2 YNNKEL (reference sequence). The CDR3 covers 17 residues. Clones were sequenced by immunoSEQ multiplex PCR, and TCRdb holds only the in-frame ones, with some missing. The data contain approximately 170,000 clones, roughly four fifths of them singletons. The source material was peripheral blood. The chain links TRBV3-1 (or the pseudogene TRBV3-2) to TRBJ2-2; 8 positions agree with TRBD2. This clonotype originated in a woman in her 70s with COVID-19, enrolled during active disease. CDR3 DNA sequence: TGTGCCAGCAGCCAAGACCTGGGACTAGTTGGGGCCGGGGAGCTGTTTTTT. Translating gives CASSQDLGLVGAGELFF.